This TCR beta chain appears in the sequencing data of a study of cytomegalovirus exposure and HLA in healthy donors (TCRdb year 2017). About the full investigation: The roughly 650 repertoires of the first cohort and the 120 or so validation repertoires were produced on the same platform, according to a later analysis. Along with the approximately 700-subject first cohort, a separate validation cohort of over a hundred different subjects was used. The aim of the study was to test whether cataloging public T cell receptors could identify signatures of past pathogen exposure. To predict cytomegalovirus infection status, the study brought together high-throughput TCR immunosequencing, statistical association of individual TCRs with disease status, and machine learning.

With respect to this clone: Its target antigen remains unknown. No base quality information exists; no much larger clone differs at one position.

The donors belonged to the validation cohort of about 120 subjects, which was separate from the approximately 700-subject first cohort. Beyond this particular receptor, the publication reports: It was suggested by the authors that the approach could potentially be generalized to other disease states and immunological phenotypes. The classifier was reported to diagnose cytomegalovirus status with high specificity and sensitivity in both the original cohort and the validation cohort. In a later analysis, TCRs clustered in the first cohort were found to also tend to co-occur in the 120 validation repertoires, with roughly 93% of cluster scores above 0. A later analysis lacked HLA typing for the validation cohort, so it scored co-occurrence in that cohort across all 110 or so repertoires. The study gave a list of about 170 TCR beta chains associated with cytomegalovirus. Most TCR sequences were seen in very few donors, while some public TCRs were found in many individuals. A few of the identified cytomegalovirus-associated TCR beta chains were confirmed in vitro to be specific for cytomegalovirus antigens.

The library was prepared using the immunoSEQ multiplex PCR assay. The authors processed their data as follows. A statistical classification framework was built to diagnose cytomegalovirus status from the catalog of TCR beta chain sequences. TCRdb re-hosts the immuneACCESS table, in-frame sequences only. Its copies lack some clones; in the studies checked, an unresolved V gene accounts for under half of them, and the cause for the rest is not known. Clone size and V and J calls were adopted from that table, with D and trimming inferred from the DNA. Within this sample are 150,000 or so clones, with approximately 86% of them counted one time only. The top ten clonotypes cover about a fifth of the sample. Sample: PBMCs. The clonotype was recovered from a man aged 18 to 35 in good health and CMV-seropositive.

The nucleotides read TGTGCCAGCAGCCCCCAGGGACAGGGGGCGGGAAATGAGCAGTTCTTC. The translation is CASSPQGQGAGNEQFF. The receptor chain draws on TRBV11-3 and TRBJ2-1, and 12 bases in between align with TRBD1. The CDR3 covers 16 residues, taking in both the cysteine and the phenylalanine. Only the CDR3 DNA is retained, 48 bases long and in frame from the first base. From V the trimming removes 5 bases and from J it removes 7 bases, while the gene matches leave 9 bases of the junction unaccounted for. Taken from the germline V gene, the CDR1 and CDR2 loops are SGHNT and YENEEA.